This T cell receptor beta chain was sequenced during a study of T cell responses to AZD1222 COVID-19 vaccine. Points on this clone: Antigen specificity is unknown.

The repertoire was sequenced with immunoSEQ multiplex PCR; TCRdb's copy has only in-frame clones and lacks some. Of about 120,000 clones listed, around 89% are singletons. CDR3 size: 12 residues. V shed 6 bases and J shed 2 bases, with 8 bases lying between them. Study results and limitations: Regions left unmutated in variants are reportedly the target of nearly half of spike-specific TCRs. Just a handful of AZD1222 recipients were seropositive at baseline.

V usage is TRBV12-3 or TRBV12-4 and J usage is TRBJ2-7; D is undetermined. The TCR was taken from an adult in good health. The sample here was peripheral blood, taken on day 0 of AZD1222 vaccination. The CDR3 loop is CASRSSAYEQYF. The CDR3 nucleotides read TGTGCCAGCAGGTCGTCAGCCTACGAGCAGTACTTC.